The 16 T cell receptor beta chains in this list originate from one sample, sequenced in a study of T cell responses to AZD1222 COVID-19 vaccine. Method: immunoSEQ multiplex PCR; TCRdb's copy keeps in-frame clones and lacks some. This sample has 150,000 to 200,000 clones, with around 92% found just once. Sequencing was performed on peripheral blood, taken on day 0 of AZD1222 vaccination. The receptors come from an adult in good health.

This sequence joins TRBV7-2 and TRBJ2-1; 10 nucleotides agree with TRBD2. CDR3 length: 15 residues. Trimming at V came to 6 bases and at J to 10 bases, leaving 12 bases not matched to a gene. Germline V gene data show CDR1 as SGHTA and CDR2 as FQGNSA. CDR3 region: CASRNPPLAGDEQFF. The CDR3 region has the DNA TGTGCCAGCAGGAACCCCCCCCTAGCGGGAGACGAGCAGTTCTTC.

The chain employs TRBV15 and TRBJ2-2; D ambiguous. Germline CDR1 and CDR2: LNHNV and YYDKDF (reference sequence). There are 14 residues in the CDR3. Trimming left V 4 bases short and J 0 bases short, with 6 bases between. The CDR3 spells CATSNNANTGELFF. The CDR3 DNA sequence: TGTGCCACCAGCAATAACGCGAACACCGGGGAGCTGTTTTTT. Full variable domain (outside the CDR3, taken from reference TRBV15 and TRBJ2-2): DAMVIQNPRYQVTQFGKPVTLSCSQTLNHNVMYWYQQKSSQAPKLLFHYYDKDFNNEADTPDNFQSRRPNTSFCFLDIRSPGLGDTAMYLCATSNNANTGELFFGEGSRLTVL.

V usage is TRBV7-2 and J usage is TRBJ2-7; TRBD2 aligns across 8 bases. Trimming cost V 5 bases and J 4 bases; bases outside gene matches: 16. Germline CDR1 is SGHTA and CDR2 is FQGNSA. This CDR3 contains 17 residues. The CDR3: CASSLGVTGGRPYEQYF. The CDR3 DNA reads as TGTGCCAGCAGCCTAGGGGTAACGGGAGGGCGCCCTTACGAGCAGTACTTC.

The V call is TRBV5-5, the J call TRBJ2-7; D unresolved. Trimming stripped 2 bases from V and 3 bases from J, with 6 bases between. In germline, CDR1 is SGHKS, CDR2 YYEKEE (reference sequence). CDR3 length equals 12 residues. The DNA of the CDR3 is TGTGCCAGCAGCTTTATCAACTACGAGCAGTACTTC. It codes for CASSFINYEQYF. The whole variable domain, filled in from reference TRBV5-5 and TRBJ2-7, reads DAGVTQSPTHLIKTRGQQVTLRCSPISGHKSVSWYQQVLGQGPQFIFQYYEKEERGRGNFPDRFSARQFPNYSSELNVNALLLGDSALYLCASSFINYEQYFGPGTRLTVT.

This clone appeared once. The V gene is TRBV5-1, the J gene TRBJ2-3, with a possible D match to TRBD2 (7 bases). This CDR3 comprises 15 residues. The germline gives CDR1 SGHRS, CDR2 YFSETQ. Trimming stripped 0 bases from V and 2 bases from J, with 10 bases between. The CDR3, as DNA: TGCGCCAGCAGCTTGGTTCGGGGGGCCACAGATACGCAGTATTTT. Translation gives CASSLVRGATDTQYF.

The rearrangement links TRBV5-1 to TRBJ1-5; D unresolved. Trimming removed 4 bases at V and 5 bases at J, with 10 bases between. Germline CDR1 is SGHRS and CDR2 is YFSETQ. The CDR3 consists of 13 residues. The CDR3 region is CASSREIDQPQHF. DNA of the CDR3: TGCGCCAGCAGCAGGGAAATCGATCAGCCCCAGCATTTT. Full variable domain (remainder filled in from reference TRBV5-1 and TRBJ1-5): KAGVTQTPRYLIKTRGQQVTLSCSPISGHRSVSWYQQTPGQGLQFLFEYFSETQRNKGNFPGRFSGRQFSNSRSEMNVSTLELGDSALYLCASSREIDQPQHFGDGTRLSIL.

This sequence joins TRBV6-5 and TRBJ2-2; possibly TRBD1 for D (6 bases). This CDR3 spans 16 amino acids. The germline V and J ends were trimmed by 3 bases and 4 bases, with 15 bases remaining between them. In germline, CDR1 is MNHEY, CDR2 SVGAGI. In DNA form, the CDR3 reads TGTGCCAGCAGTTATTTGGGGGCACGAGTCACCGGGGAGCTGTTTTTT. Translation: CASSYLGARVTGELFF.

The chain has TRBV9 and TRBJ2-1; 15 nucleotides align to TRBD2. The CDR3 loop spans 17 amino acids. Germline V gene lookup returns CDR1 SGDLS and CDR2 YYNGEE. After removal of 0 bases from V and 5 bases from J, the junction contained 3 bases not matched to a gene. The chain's CDR3 is CASSVEGLAGGNNEQFF. The CDR3 nucleotides read TGTGCCAGCAGCGTAGAGGGACTAGCGGGAGGTAACAATGAGCAGTTCTTC.

This chain links TRBV7-9 with TRBJ2-7; D gene uncertain. Trimming took off 5 bases at V and 4 bases at J, with 6 bases between the two ends. Germline V gives CDR1 SEHNR, CDR2 FQNEAQ (reference sequence). The CDR3 loop spans 11 amino acids. The CDR3 coding sequence is TGTGCCAGCAGCATAACGTACGAGCAGTACTTC. Amino acids: CASSITYEQYF.

The rearrangement uses TRBV28 and TRBJ2-1; TRBD1 is a possible D gene (6 bases). The CDR3 consists of 11 residues. The V gene's germline CDR1 is MDHEN and CDR2 SYDVKM. V was cut by 7 bases and J by 8 bases, with 9 bases left in between. This CDR3 is CASIYRDEQFF. The CDR3, as DNA: TGTGCCAGCATTTACAGGGATGAGCAGTTCTTC.

The gene calls are TRBV28 and TRBJ1-4; D not resolved. The germline V and J ends were trimmed by 3 bases and 0 bases, with 11 bases remaining between them. The CDR3 extends over 16 amino acids. Germline values: CDR1 MDHEN, CDR2 SYDVKM. The CDR3 DNA sequence: TGTGCCAGCAGTTTTTCTTGGCTTGCAACTAATGAAAAACTGTTTTTT. As protein: CASSFSWLATNEKLFF.

The rearrangement uses TRBV11-3 and TRBJ2-5, with 9 bases matching TRBD1. J lost 4 bases, V lost 5 bases, and 5 bases had no gene match. Germline V CDR1 and CDR2: SGHNT, YENEEA. CDR3 length: 14 residues. Here the CDR3 DNA reads TGTGCCAGCAGCCCACAGGGGGCGGGAGAGACCCAGTACTTC. This translates into CASSPQGAGETQYF.

This chain uses TRBV10-3 with TRBJ1-5; 11 positions agree with TRBD1. Germline V gives CDR1 ENHRY, CDR2 SYGVKD. J was trimmed by 2 bases and V by 6 bases; bases with no gene match: 6. The CDR3 has 16 residues. The CDR3 reads CAIRERTGGGNQPQHF. CDR3 sequence (DNA): TGTGCCATCAGGGAAAGGACAGGGGGCGGCAATCAGCCCCAGCATTTT.

The V gene is TRBV28, the J gene TRBJ1-2; no definite D call. CDR1 is MDHEN, CDR2 SYDVKM, per germline. V was clipped by 7 bases and J by 2 bases, with 11 bases between them. There are 13 residues in the CDR3. The chain's CDR3 is CASMSGPNYGYTF. CDR3 bases: TGTGCCAGCATGTCAGGTCCGAACTATGGCTACACCTTC.

V and J are TRBV7-2 and TRBJ2-7, with TRBD2 matching over 8 bases. CDR1 and CDR2 (germline): SGHTA, FQGNSA. This CDR3 is built from 15 residues. The junction had 6 bases not matched to a gene; V was cut back by 1 base and J by 4 bases. The CDR3 DNA sequence: TGTGCCAGCAGCTTAGAAGGACTAGCTCTGTACGAGCAGTACTTC. This codes for CASSLEGLALYEQYF.

V gene TRBV27 combines with J gene TRBJ1-1; D gene uncertain. Trimming removed 8 bases from V and 1 base from J, with 5 bases in between. Germline loops: CDR1 MNHEY, CDR2 SMNVEV (reference sequence). The CDR3 length is 11 residues. The CDR3: CASGWNTEAFF. For the CDR3, the DNA is TGTGCCAGCGGTTGGAACACTGAAGCTTTCTTT.